This paragraph covers one T cell receptor beta chain sequence. Its antigen is undetermined. TCRdb's copy holds only in-frame clones and misses some; the assay was immunoSEQ multiplex PCR. The data show about 100,000 clones, around 90% seen once. V lost 5 bases and J 7 bases, leaving 19 bases between the germline ends. Germline values: CDR1 SGHNT, CDR2 YENEEA. The CDR3 has 15 residues. The data were obtained in a study of T cell responses to AZD1222 COVID-19 vaccine. Study outcomes and limitations: Rises in breadth and depth of Spike-specific TCRs came after two AZD1222 doses. Recipients of AZD1222 seropositive at baseline numbered only 5 to 7.

The source material was peripheral blood, sampled on day 0 of AZD1222 vaccination. The chain uses TRBV11-3 and TRBJ2-3; D perhaps matches TRBD2 (7 bases). The receptor comes from an adult in good health. The CDR3 nucleotides read TGTGCCAGCAGCCCCGAGGGGGGGACCAGGTATACGCAGTATTTT. The encoded protein is CASSPEGGTRYTQYF.